Below, one T cell receptor beta chain is given with its context. This sample stems from a study of blood T cell repertoires in COVID-19. Study-level information: Donors in the United States, Italy and Spain gave samples during acute or convalescent COVID-19. The cDNA or gDNA used as material had been derived from T cells, B-cell-depleted T cells, or PBMCs.

Per the authors' pipeline: Reference gene primer amplification yielded estimated nucleated cell counts. This table comes from immunoSEQ multiplex PCR, and its TCRdb copy is limited to in-frame clones, with some not included. V and J calls and clone size are given by that table; D and trimming were obtained from the DNA. The table lists under 35,000 clones, approximately 88% of them singletons. From germline, CDR1 is SGHTA and CDR2 FQGNSA. V lost 5 bases and J 2 bases, leaving 10 bases between the germline ends. The CDR3 has 14 amino acids. Sequencing input: peripheral blood. This chain joins TRBV7-2 and TRBJ2-1; the D gene is possibly TRBD1 (6 bases). This TCR derives from a man between 60 and 75 years old with active COVID-19. The CDR3 DNA reads TGTGCCAGCAGCCCACGGACAGCCTACAATGAGCAGTTCTTC. Residues: CASSPRTAYNEQFF.